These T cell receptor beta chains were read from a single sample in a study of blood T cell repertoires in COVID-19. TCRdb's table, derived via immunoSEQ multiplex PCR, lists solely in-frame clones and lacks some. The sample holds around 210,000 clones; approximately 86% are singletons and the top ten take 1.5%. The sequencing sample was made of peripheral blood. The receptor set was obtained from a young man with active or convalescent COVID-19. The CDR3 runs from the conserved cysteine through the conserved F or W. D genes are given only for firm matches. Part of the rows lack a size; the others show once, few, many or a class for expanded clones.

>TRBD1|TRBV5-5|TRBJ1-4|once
CASSKPTGQAIFRSDEKLFF
TGTGCCAGCAGCAAGCCCACGGGACAGGCCATTTTTAGGTCTGATGAAAAACTGTTTTTT
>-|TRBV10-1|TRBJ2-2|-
CASSELQNTGELFF
TGCGCCAGCAGTGAGTTACAGAACACCGGGGAGCTGTTTTTT
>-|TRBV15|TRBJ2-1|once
CATSRETSLGGNEQFF
TGTGCCACCAGCAGAGAAACTAGCCTCGGTGGTAATGAGCAGTTCTTC
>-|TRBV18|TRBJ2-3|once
CASSPMRSTDTQYF
TGTGCCAGCTCACCAATGAGAAGCACAGATACGCAGTATTTT
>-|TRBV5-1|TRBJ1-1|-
CASSQTRGNTEAFF
TGCGCCAGCAGCCAGACAAGGGGGAACACTGAAGCTTTCTTT
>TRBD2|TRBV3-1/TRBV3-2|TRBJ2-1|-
CASSQLQPGLAGEGAYNEQFF
TGTGCCAGCAGCCAACTCCAACCGGGACTAGCGGGAGAGGGGGCCTACAATGAGCAGTTCTTC
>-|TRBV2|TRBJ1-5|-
CASSDSNSNQPQHF
TGTGCCAGCAGTGACAGTAATAGCAATCAGCCCCAGCATTTT
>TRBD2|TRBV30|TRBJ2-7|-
CAWSMTAGGSEQYF
TGTGCCTGGAGTATGACGGCGGGAGGAAGCGAGCAGTACTTC
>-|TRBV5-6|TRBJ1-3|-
CASSLVGAGSGNTIYF
TGTGCCAGCAGCCTCGTTGGGGCAGGCTCTGGAAACACCATATATTTT
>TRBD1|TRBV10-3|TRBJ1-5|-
CATDDRGDNQPQHF
TGTGCCACCGATGACAGGGGGGACAATCAGCCCCAGCATTTT
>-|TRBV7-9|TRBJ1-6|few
CASSKSAPPFYNSPLHF
TGTGCCAGCAGCAAAAGCGCCCCTCCTTTCTATAATTCACCCCTCCACTTT
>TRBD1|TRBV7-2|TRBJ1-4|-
CASSLGQPEKLFF
TGTGCCAGCAGCCTGGGACAGCCTGAAAAACTGTTTTTT
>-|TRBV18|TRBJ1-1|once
CASSPSRGVTEAFF
TGTGCCAGCTCACCATCACGGGGGGTCACTGAAGCTTTCTTT
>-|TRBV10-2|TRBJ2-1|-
CASRGRASSYNEQFF
TGCGCCAGCAGGGGCAGGGCTTCGTCCTACAATGAGCAGTTCTTC
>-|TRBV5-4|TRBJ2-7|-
CASSLTAGPWNEQYF
TGTGCCAGCAGCTTAACGGCAGGGCCCTGGAACGAGCAGTACTTC
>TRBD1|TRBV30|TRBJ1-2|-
CAWARQGNYGYTF
TGTGCCTGGGCGAGACAGGGAAACTATGGCTACACCTTC
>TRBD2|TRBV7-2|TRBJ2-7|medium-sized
CASSGAGGPEFYEQYF
TGTGCCAGCAGTGGAGCGGGAGGGCCGGAGTTCTACGAGCAGTACTTC
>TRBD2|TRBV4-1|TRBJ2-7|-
CASSLSGRAPYEQYF
TGCGCCAGCAGCCTTAGCGGGAGGGCTCCTTACGAGCAGTACTTC
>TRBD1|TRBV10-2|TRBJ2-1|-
CASSEVRGRNEQFF
TGCGCCAGCAGTGAGGTGAGGGGGCGGAATGAGCAGTTCTTC
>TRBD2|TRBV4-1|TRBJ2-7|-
CASSLQTSGIPSYEQYF
TGCGCCAGCAGCCTTCAGACTAGCGGGATCCCCTCCTACGAGCAGTACTTC
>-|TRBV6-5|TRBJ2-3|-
CASGIRGDTQYF
TGTGCCAGCGGTATAAGGGGTGATACGCAGTATTTT
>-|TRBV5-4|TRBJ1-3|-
CASSSGASGNTIYF
TGTGCCAGCAGCTCCGGAGCCTCTGGAAACACCATATATTTT